One and the same sample provided the 21 T cell receptor beta chains below, sequenced in a study of breast tumors, draining lymph nodes, adjacent tissues. MiXCR, run by TCRdb on the multiplex PCR reads, gives a single entry per CDR3 protein. The table includes approximately 130,000 distinct CDR3 sequences, about 20% detected once. The lymph nodes were axillary draining lymph nodes from breast cancer patients. Sample: axillary lymph node tissue. The origin of the receptors is a female donor with breast cancer. Some clones in this sample may be carry-over from other donors' samples.

Ten or more counts support this clonotype. The J gene is TRBJ1-4, the V gene TRBV10-3, with D perhaps matching TRBD1 (6 bases). This CDR3 has 15 residues. Germline CDR1 is ENHRY and CDR2 is SYGVKD. With 0 bases removed from V and 7 bases from J, the gap between germline ends came to 12 bases. DNA of the CDR3: TGTGCCATCAGTGAGTCGTCCGGGGGCGGTGAAAAACTGTTTTTT. Its protein product is CAISESSGGGEKLFF.

In this sample, this clonotype turned up many times. The gene calls are TRBV19 and TRBJ1-2; D is unresolved. Trimming cost V 5 bases and J 2 bases, with 21 bases left between them. Per the germline V gene, CDR1 is LNHDA and CDR2 is SQIVND (reference sequence). The CDR3 runs 17 residues. The CDR3 sequence is CASSSSFTVQLNYGYTF. The CDR3, as DNA: TGTGCCAGTAGTTCCAGTTTTACCGTACAGCTCAACTATGGCTACACCTTC. The variable domain in full, with the rest retrieved from reference TRBV19 and TRBJ1-2, is DGGITQSPKYLFRKEGQNVTLSCEQNLNHDAMYWYRQDPGQGLRLIYYSQIVNDFQKGDIAEGYSVSREKKESFPLTVTSAQKNPTAFYLCASSSSFTVQLNYGYTFGSGTRLTVV.

V and J are TRBV4-1 and TRBJ1-3, with 10 bases matching TRBD1. This CDR3 is built from 17 residues. The J segment lost 3 bases and the V segment lost 4 bases, leaving 9 bases of the junction unmatched. Germline CDR1 MGHRA, CDR2 YSYEKL. In DNA form, the CDR3 reads TGCGCCAGCAGCCGCCGGACAGGGGGTTCGGTTGGAAACACCATATATTTT. This translates into CASSRRTGGSVGNTIYF.

For this clonotype: A much larger clone lies one base from this, so it may be a read error. The chain has TRBV15 and TRBJ1-2; D unclear. The CDR3 covers 13 residues. Germline values: CDR1 LNHNV, CDR2 YYDKDF (reference sequence). The chain's CDR3 is CATSKDGNYGYAF. CDR3 in DNA: TGTGCCACCAGCAAGGACGGCAACTATGGCTACGCCTTC.

On this clonotype itself: The DNA is omitted, as the CDR3 cannot be located on it reliably, and the CDR3 follows TCRdb's listing. The rearrangement uses TRBV11-2 and TRBJ2-7; TRBD1 is taken as the D call from the table, unchecked against the DNA. The CDR3 numbers 22 amino acids, ends counted. In germline, CDR1 is SGHAT, CDR2 FQNNGV. CDR3 region: CASSVHRDANSPLHFGNGEQYF.

This clonotype came up many times. The chain couples TRBV20-1 to TRBJ2-3; 11 nucleotides align to TRBD2. Germline loops: CDR1 DFQATT, CDR2 SNEGSKA (reference sequence). The CDR3 has 15 amino acids. After removal of 7 bases from V and 2 bases from J, the junction contained 8 bases not matched to a gene. CDR3 sequence (DNA): TGCAGTGGCCCACTAGCGGGAGATACCACAGATACGCAGTATTTT. This gives the protein CSGPLAGDTTDTQYF.

As regards this clonotype: A read error may be the cause here, since a much bigger clone is one base away. This chain uses TRBV29-1 with TRBJ2-2, with TRBD2 as a possible D gene (5 bases). The germline CDR1 and CDR2 sequences are SQVTM and ANQGSEA. The CDR3 has 12 amino acids. In nucleotides, the CDR3 is TGCAGCGTTGTGGGTTACACCGGGGAGCTGGTTTTT. It translates to CSVVGYTGELVF.

In its sample, this clonotype was seen many times. The chain carries TRBV19 and TRBJ2-1; 7 nucleotides align to TRBD1. The V segment lost 4 bases and the J segment 3 bases; nucleotides outside the gene matches: 9. Germline V gene lookup returns CDR1 LNHDA and CDR2 SQIVND (reference sequence). This CDR3 contains 16 residues. The DNA for the CDR3 is TGTGCCAGTAGTAGCCGAACGGGACAGAGCTACAATGAGCAGTTCTTC. Translated, it gives CASSSRTGQSYNEQFF. The variable domain in full, completed from reference TRBV19 and TRBJ2-1, reads DGGITQSPKYLFRKEGQNVTLSCEQNLNHDAMYWYRQDPGQGLRLIYYSQIVNDFQKGDIAEGYSVSREKKESFPLTVTSAQKNPTAFYLCASSSRTGQSYNEQFFGPGTRLTVL.

This clonotype appeared many times. This chain uses TRBV29-1 with TRBJ1-2, with 10 bases identical to TRBD1. The CDR3 length is 15 residues. Germline lookup yields CDR1 SQVTM and CDR2 ANQGSEA. J was trimmed by 0 bases and V by 2 bases; bases with no gene match: 3. CDR3 loop: CSVEFGQGANYGYTF. CDR3 nucleotide sequence: TGCAGCGTTGAATTTGGACAGGGGGCTAACTATGGCTACACCTTC.

This clonotype appeared many times. The chain recombines TRBV27 with TRBJ2-5; 12 bases map to TRBD2. The length of the CDR3 is 18 residues. Germline loops: CDR1 MNHEY, CDR2 SMNVEV (reference sequence). V was clipped by 0 bases and J by 5 bases; unmatched bases: 10. CDR3 loop: CASSLSGLAGSVRETQYF. The CDR3, as DNA: TGTGCCAGCAGTTTATCGGGACTAGCGGGCTCCGTCCGGGAGACCCAGTACTTC.

Regarding this clonotype: One base away lies a much larger clone, so this may be a sequencing read error. The V and J genes are TRBV9 and TRBJ2-3; D possibly corresponds to TRBD2 (5 bases). Trimming left V 4 bases short and J 0 bases short, with 15 bases between. This CDR3 region has 16 residues. The germline gives CDR1 SGDLS, CDR2 YYNGEE. This chain's CDR3 is CASSPLPGGSTDTQYF. In DNA, the CDR3 is TGTGCCAGCAGCCCCCTACCTGGAGGTAGCACAGATACGCAGTATTTT.

This clonotype showed up many times. The V call is TRBV2, the J call TRBJ1-2; D ambiguous. The germline gives CDR1 SNHLY, CDR2 FYNNEI. The germline V and J ends were trimmed by 5 bases and 4 bases, with 8 bases remaining between them. The CDR3 contains 12 residues. CDR3 bases: TGTGCCAGCAGTTCGTCAGTCTATGGCTACACCTTC. It is translated as CASSSSVYGYTF.

This clonotype was recorded many times. This chain connects TRBV5-1 to TRBJ2-1; D is unclear. This CDR3 contains 15 residues. Trimming removed 4 bases from V and 0 bases from J, with 11 bases in between. CDR1 and CDR2 (germline): SGHRS, YFSETQ. The CDR3 nucleotides read TGCGCCAGCAGCCAAATACCTGGCTCCTACAATGAGCAGTTCTTC. The encoded protein is CASSQIPGSYNEQFF.

To note about this clonotype: This could be a read error, since a much larger clone is one nucleotide away. The CDR3 does not end in the conserved phenylalanine or tryptophan, so this is likely a read error. DNA for the CDR3: TGTGCCAGCAGTTACGTGGCGCGCGAGCAGTACTCC. Amino acids: CASSYVAREQYS. The chain couples TRBV6-2 or TRBV6-3 to TRBJ2-7; D is unclear. From germline, CDR1 is MNHEY and CDR2 SVGEGT. The V and J ends lost 2 bases and 6 bases respectively, with 8 bases between them. This CDR3 region has 12 residues.

To note about this clonotype: This clone may be a read error of a much larger clone one base away. The CDR3 is CASSEILEDNEQFF. The CDR3 bases are TGTGCCAGCAGTGAAATTCTGGAGGACAATGAGCAGTTCTTC. The V call is TRBV6-1, the J call TRBJ2-1, with D possibly being TRBD2 (5 bases). V was shortened by 2 bases and J by 5 bases, with 10 bases between the two germline ends. The length of the CDR3 is 14 residues. Per germline, CDR1 MNHNS and CDR2 SASEGT.

This clonotype was picked up many times. This chain connects TRBV5-1 to TRBJ1-2; 7 positions match TRBD1. V lost 5 bases to trimming and J lost 8 bases; unmatched junction nucleotides: 6. Per germline, CDR1 SGHRS and CDR2 YFSETQ. The CDR3 spans 12 residues. In nucleotides, the CDR3 is TGCGCCAGCAGAACTAACAGGGGCGGCTACACCTTC. It specifies CASRTNRGGYTF.

With regard to this clonotype: A read error is possible here, since a much larger clone lies one base away. This sequence joins TRBV9 and TRBJ2-1; D uncertain. V was pared by 1 base and J by 9 bases, with 11 bases between. There are 13 residues in the CDR3. Germline V gene sequence: CDR1 SGDLS, CDR2 YYNGEE. In DNA form, the CDR3 reads TGTGCCAGCAGCGTATCCCCGAGAGTTGAGCAGTTCTTC. Its protein is CASSVSPRVEQFF.

A word on this clonotype: A clone one base away is much larger, so this may be a read error. The chain uses TRBV2 and TRBJ2-3, with 7 bases matching TRBD2. Germline CDR1 SNHLY, CDR2 FYNNEI. This CDR3 is 15 amino acids long. The CDR3 loop reads CTSSALTSSPDTQYF. CDR3 in DNA: TGTACCAGCAGCGCTCTGACTAGCTCCCCAGATACGCAGTATTTT.

As concerns this clonotype: A much larger clone is a single base away; this may be a read error. This chain uses TRBV15 with TRBJ2-5, with no clear D. The DNA end is more similar to TRBJ2-1, so the J call may be wrong. Germline V lookup: CDR1 LNHNV, CDR2 YYDKDF (reference sequence). The CDR3 is made up of 16 amino acids. In DNA, the CDR3 is TGTGCCACCAGCAGATTCGCGGAACCCGACGGAGAGACCCAGTTCTTC. The encoded protein is CATSRFAEPDGETQFF.

Concerning this clonotype itself: This may stem from a read error, because a much larger clone lies one nucleotide away. This rearrangement joins TRBV28 to TRBJ2-3; possibly TRBD2 for D (5 bases). The CDR3 extends over 12 amino acids. Germline V gives CDR1 MDHEN, CDR2 SYDVKM. Here the CDR3 reads CASRASTDAQYF. The CDR3 nucleotides are TGTGCCAGCAGGGCTAGCACAGATGCGCAGTATTTT.

This clonotype was picked up many times. This rearrangement joins TRBV12-3 or TRBV12-4 to TRBJ2-2, with 7 bases aligning to TRBD2. CDR3 size: 16 residues. V lost 3 bases, J lost 3 bases, and 7 bases stayed unmatched. The CDR3: CASSFLLAAYTGELFF. CDR3 DNA sequence: TGTGCCAGCAGTTTCCTCCTAGCGGCATACACCGGGGAGCTGTTTTTT.